This TCR beta chain came from a study of blood T cell repertoires in COVID-19. Study details: The United States, Italy and Spain supplied acute and convalescent COVID-19 samples. PBMCs, B-cell-depleted T cells, or T cells were the source of the cDNA or gDNA that made up the material.

The germline CDR1 and CDR2 sequences are SGHNT and YENEEA. V dropped 3 bases and J dropped 1; count of bases not matched to a gene: 0. This CDR3 has 15 amino acids. In the authors' workflow: How many nucleated cells were present was estimated from reference gene primer amplification. TCRdb's copy holds only in-frame clones and misses some; the assay was immunoSEQ multiplex PCR. V and J calls and clone size come straight from that table; D and trimming were deduced from the DNA. The table records 95,000 to 150,000 clones, 65% to 90% of them present only once. The sequencing input was peripheral blood. The chain joins TRBV11-3 to TRBJ2-5, with 12 bases aligning to TRBD2. The source is a human donor in a cohort sampled during active COVID-19. CDR3 in DNA: TGTGCCAGCAGCTTGGGACTAGCGGGCCAAGAGACCCAGTACTTC. Protein sequence: CASSLGLAGQETQYF.